These T cell receptor beta chains were read from a single sample in a study of blood T cell repertoires in COVID-19. Measured with immunoSEQ multiplex PCR; TCRdb has only the in-frame clones, and not every one. Among 88,000 or so clones listed, 65% to 90% were seen once. The sequenced sample was peripheral blood. These TCRs come from a man in his sixties with acute or convalescent COVID-19. The CDR3 runs from the conserved cysteine through the conserved F or W. A D gene is named only where the DNA matches it firmly. Rows may omit the clone size; those that give it use once, few, many or a size class.

CDR3 DNA | CDR3 protein | V gene | D gene | clone size | J gene
TGCGCCAGTGGACTAGGCGTCCGCACCGGGGAGCTGTTTTTT | CASGLGVRTGELFF | TRBV10-2 | TRBD2 | once | TRBJ2-2
TGCGCCAGCAGTGATACCGCGGGGACCGGGGAGCTGTTTTTT | CASSDTAGTGELFF | TRBV10-1 | - | few | TRBJ2-2
TGTGCCAGCAGCCCGTTTAGGGGTTCCCGTAATGAGCAGTTCTTC | CASSPFRGSRNEQFF | TRBV7-9 | - | - | TRBJ2-1
TGTGCCAGCAGTTTACATAGGACAGGGAACCCCAATCAGCCCCAGCATTTT | CASSLHRTGNPNQPQHF | TRBV27 | TRBD1 | - | TRBJ1-5
TGTGCCAGCAGCCAGTGGGGACAGGGAAAGAATGAGCAGTTCTTC | CASSQWGQGKNEQFF | TRBV3-1/TRBV3-2 | TRBD1 | - | TRBJ2-1
TGCGCCAGCAGCTTGGGAGACAGAACCCCTAACTATGGCTACACCTTC | CASSLGDRTPNYGYTF | TRBV5-1 | - | - | TRBJ1-2
TGTGCCTGGAGCCTGACAGGGCCCGGGGAGCTGTTTTTT | CAWSLTGPGELFF | TRBV30 | TRBD1 | - | TRBJ2-2
TGTGCTAGTGGTTTGCTCCATGAGCAGTTCTTC | CASGLLHEQFF | TRBV12-5 | - | few | TRBJ2-1
TGTGCCAGCAGTCCTCCTAGAGAGACCCAGTACTTC | CASSPPRETQYF | TRBV12-3/TRBV12-4 | - | - | TRBJ2-5
TGTGCCAGCAGCTTGGGGAGGCAGACAGGGGGCTTCGAGCAGTACTTC | CASSLGRQTGGFEQYF | TRBV5-4 | TRBD1 | few | TRBJ2-7
TGCAGCGCTCGCAGGGTGGGAACTGAAGCTTTCTTT | CSARRVGTEAFF | TRBV29-1 | - | - | TRBJ1-1
TGTGCCAGCAGTTCGGGACAGGGTGGCACTGAAGCTTTCTTT | CASSSGQGGTEAFF | TRBV6-5 | TRBD1 | - | TRBJ1-1
TGTGCCAGCGGGACCCAGACTAGGACAAGGGCAGATACGCAGTATTTT | CASGTQTRTRADTQYF | TRBV6-6 | - | - | TRBJ2-3
TGTGCCTGGAGTGGTACAGTAAGAAACACCATATATTTT | CAWSGTVRNTIYF | TRBV30 | - | - | TRBJ1-3
TGTGCCAGCAGCATCGACAGGGGACGATACGAGCAGTACTTC | CASSIDRGRYEQYF | TRBV2 | TRBD1 | - | TRBJ2-7
TGTGCCAGTAGTAAAGGACTAGCTGCGGAGACCCAGTACTTC | CASSKGLAAETQYF | TRBV19 | TRBD2 | - | TRBJ2-5
TGTGCCAGCAGCTTAGTGAGGCAGGGGGCTTTCTTT | CASSLVRQGAFF | TRBV7-2 | - | - | TRBJ1-1
TGTGCCAGCGAGGGCTCGTGGAAGACCCAGTACTTC | CASEGSWKTQYF | TRBV28 | - | - | TRBJ2-5
TGTGCCTGGAGTGTAGACGGGGGTGGCAATCAGCCCCAGCATTTT | CAWSVDGGGNQPQHF | TRBV30 | - | - | TRBJ1-5
TGTGCCAGTAGTAACGCGATCAAAGAGACCCAGTACTTC | CASSNAIKETQYF | TRBV19 | - | - | TRBJ2-5
TGTGCCAGTAGTATTGTTCTGACAGGTGGGGGAGAGACCCAGTACTTC | CASSIVLTGGGETQYF | TRBV19 | - | - | TRBJ2-5
TGTGCCAGTAGTATTAGGCGACAGCTGAACACTGAAGCTTTCTTT | CASSIRRQLNTEAFF | TRBV19 | - | - | TRBJ1-1
TGTGCCAGCAGCTTTTTCGGGACTAGACAAGAGACCCAGTACTTC | CASSFFGTRQETQYF | TRBV12-1 | - | - | TRBJ2-5
TGTGCCATCAGTGGGCAGGGTGGCGAGCAGTACTTC | CAISGQGGEQYF | TRBV10-3 | - | - | TRBJ2-7
TGTGCCAGCAGCTTTAGCGGGGGTGGAGATACGCAGTATTTT | CASSFSGGGDTQYF | TRBV7-8 | TRBD2 | - | TRBJ2-3
TGTGCCAGCAGCTTTCAGGGTGTCACTGAAGCTTTCTTT | CASSFQGVTEAFF | TRBV5-4 | - | few | TRBJ1-1
TGCGCCAGCAGCTTTCTAGCCGAAGAGACCCAGTACTTC | CASSFLAEETQYF | TRBV5-1 | - | - | TRBJ2-5
TGTGCCAGCAGTTCCCTCGGGGGTAATTCACCCCTCCACTTT | CASSSLGGNSPLHF | TRBV27 | - | - | TRBJ1-6
TGTGCCAGCAGGCAGGCCGGGGAGCTGTTTTTT | CASRQAGELFF | TRBV12-3/TRBV12-4 | - | - | TRBJ2-2
TGTGCCAGCAGTTTATCGGCTAGCGGGAGGGCCCCCAGGACCTACGAGCAGTACTTC | CASSLSASGRAPRTYEQYF | TRBV28 | TRBD2 | once | TRBJ2-7
TGTGCCAGCAGCTTAGTGAGGGTAGCGGGAGGGGCCACAGATACGCAGTATTTT | CASSLVRVAGGATDTQYF | TRBV7-2 | TRBD2 | - | TRBJ2-3
TGTGCCATCAGTGAAGGTGGACAGGGGTTTCAGTACTTC | CAISEGGQGFQYF | TRBV10-3 | TRBD1 | - | TRBJ2-4
TGTGCCAGCAGCCACCTAAGCGGGAGAAAAAGTCGGGGGAAGTATTTT | CASSHLSGRKSRGKYF | TRBV14 | TRBD2 | - | TRBJ2-3
TGTGCCACCAGTGAACAGGACAGGCGTGGAAACACCATATATTTT | CATSEQDRRGNTIYF | TRBV24-1 | TRBD1 | few | TRBJ1-3
TGTGCCAGCAGTGAATCCCGAGCCACTGAAGCTTTCTTT | CASSESRATEAFF | TRBV6-1 | - | - | TRBJ1-1
TGTGCCAGCAGCCCTATAGCGGGAGGCCCCGATACGCAGTATTTT | CASSPIAGGPDTQYF | TRBV7-7 | TRBD2 | - | TRBJ2-3
TGTGCCAGCAGCCGTTCAGCTAATGAAAAACTGTTTTTT | CASSRSANEKLFF | TRBV7-8 | - | - | TRBJ1-4
TGTGCCACCAGCAGAGAGGCCCGGGGGGGATTGAACACTGAAGCTTTCTTT | CATSREARGGLNTEAFF | TRBV15 | - | once | TRBJ1-1
TGTGCCAGTAGTATCGGACATTCTGGAAACACCATATATTTT | CASSIGHSGNTIYF | TRBV19 | - | few | TRBJ1-3